This record covers a single T cell receptor beta chain. This record comes from a study of radiotherapy plus CTLA-4 blockade in lung cancer. Study details: Objective responses emerged in 18% of patients, and around 30% attained disease control.

TCRdb keeps only in-frame clones here, not all; method: immunoSEQ multiplex PCR. This sample has around 30,000 clones, with 70% to 75% found just once. This CDR3 has 13 amino acids. The V end lost 5 bases, the J end lost 1 base, and 8 bases lay between the germline ends. The germline V gene has CDR1 KGHSH and CDR2 LQKENI. The TCR was taken from a human donor with non-small cell lung cancer that progressed on radiotherapy plus ipilimumab. Sequenced material: peripheral blood, taken from a patient treated with radiotherapy plus ipilimumab. V gene TRBV18 combines with J gene TRBJ2-5; D is undetermined. CDR3 sequence: CASSKSPQETQYF. CDR3 nucleotide sequence: TGTGCCAGCTCAAAGTCCCCCCAAGAGACCCAGTACTTC.